This T cell receptor beta chain was sequenced during a study of beta chain features in type 1 diabetes (dated by TCRdb to about 2018). General notes on the study: Patients and healthy donors did not differ in mean age, gender distribution, total cell number or subset yield. A total of 90 million to 120 million sorted cells were examined across all samples, and a strong correlation was observed between cell number per subset and RNA yield. In the study, TCRB repertoires of sorted circulating CD4+ T cell subsets from recently diagnosed type 1 diabetes patients were compared with those of matched healthy donors. Whereas all 30 or so donors provided naive and central memory subsets, regulatory and stem cell-like memory subsets were isolated from just 8 patients and roughly 8 healthy donors.

In regard to this clone: Its cognate antigen has yet to be identified. No qualities accompany the bases; no much larger clone lies one base away.

All of the isolated RNA was reverse transcribed with the High Capacity cDNA Reverse Transcription Kit, so expressed TCRB transcripts were sequenced. Deep immunoSEQ sequencing was performed on naive, central memory and regulatory T cell samples, with an average of roughly 3.6 million total reads per sample. Sorted cells were lysed in RLT buffer and RNA was extracted with DNase-treated RNeasy Micro or Mini kits, depending on cell number. To prevent cross-contamination, every cell subset was processed on its own, while patient and healthy donor samples were processed together. The immunoSEQ multiplex PCR was used to amplify TCRB sequences from cDNA, yielding 87-bp fragments that span the CDR3 region. Amplicons were sequenced on the Illumina HiSeq platform. The paper's processing steps were these. Synthetic template baselines were used to correct PCR bias computationally, reads within Hamming distance 2 were collapsed together, and singletons that could not be merged were discarded. Reads were aligned to IMGT to assign V, D and J genes, CDR3 length, and insertions or deletions at six rearrangement sites. Clonotype counts were normalized to sorted cell number within each subset before computing true diversity and Gini coefficients with the tcR R package. The overlap coefficient, calculated on TCRB nucleotide sequences, was used to measure repertoire sharing. As a proxy for the pre-selection repertoire, out-of-frame TCRB sequences from naive cells were analyzed. Not all clones reach the TCRdb copy of this immuneACCESS table, which keeps in-frame sequences only. Checked studies attribute under half of the gap to unresolved V genes and leave the rest unexplained. For V, J and clone size, that table is used; D and trimming come from the DNA. Here the sample has over 600,000 clones; around 11% occur a single time. Jointly, the top ten make up around 0.12% of the sample.

Each donor gave one peripheral blood draw, approximately 110 mL on average, collected into heparinised tubes. Naive, central memory, regulatory and stem cell-like memory CD4+ T cells were sorted on a BD FACSAria II using a panel including CD45RO, CCR7, CD25, CD127, CD95 and CD27. All sorted populations exceeded 98% purity. PBMCs were separated immediately by Lymphoprep density gradient centrifugation and were stained directly, without being cultured. To minimize batch effects, samples were stained and sorted in pairs, one healthy donor with one patient per experiment. General study outcomes and caveats: Naive, central memory and regulatory TCRB repertoires appeared more similar among patients than among healthy donors. PCR might favor shorter templates, but patient and control samples were amplified and corrected together, so any skew would affect both groups equally. A moderate but significant shortening of TCRB CDR3 length was observed in type 1 diabetes patients in all four CD4+ subsets. Sequencing cDNA rather than genomic DNA could over-represent highly expressing activated cells, although activation and CD3 levels did not differ between groups. Because the HLA sub-analyses included only small numbers of individuals, any influence of HLA type on TCRB rearrangement was left unresolved. Fewer insertions and more nucleotide deletions at VDJ recombination sites were observed in patients with type 1 diabetes, implying thymic rearrangement abnormalities.

The CDR3 starts with the cysteine, ends with the phenylalanine, and has 14 residues. The kept DNA is CDR3 alone, 42 bases in frame from the first base. The junction shows trimming of 5 bases on V and 6 bases on J, and the gene matches do not reach 9 bases of it. CDR1 MNHEY and CDR2 SMNVEV are derived from the germline V gene (reference sequence). The sequenced sample consisted of naive CD4+ T cells from blood. The cell subset or site label of this sample denotes: true naive CD4+ T cells. The chain joins TRBV27 to TRBJ2-7; 8 bases in between match TRBD2. This receptor was identified in a man aged 30 to 45 with type 1 diabetes. The CDR3: CASSLPGLVPEQYF. In nucleotides, the sequence is TGTGCCAGCAGTCTTCCGGGACTAGTTCCCGAGCAGTACTTC.